This T cell receptor beta chain was identified in a study of cytomegalovirus exposure and HLA in healthy donors. The PCR ran on 60 Vbeta and 13 Jbeta primers. The protocol was immunoSEQ multiplex PCR, while the TCRdb copy is restricted to in-frame clones and leaves out a portion. The repertoire holds 85,000 to 130,000 clones, with approximately 70% as singletons. The CDR3 contains 15 residues. Trimming cost V 2 bases and J 8 bases, with 15 bases left between them. Germline V gene lookup returns CDR1 KGHSH and CDR2 LQKENI. The sequence came from a woman aged 18 to 35 in good health and CMV-seropositive. This chain connects TRBV18 to TRBJ2-2; D may be TRBD1 (5 bases). Sequenced sample: PBMCs. The CDR3, as DNA: TGTGCCAGCTCACCAACGACAGACTTCCAGGGGGAGCTGTTTTTT. It specifies CASSPTTDFQGELFF.